These 8 T cell receptor beta chains were all obtained from the same sample, sequenced in a study of human T cells and chemical hapten exposure. Specified time point: patch test 1, 2 weeks after DPC sensitization. This sample's treatment: therapeutic diphenylcyclopropenone sensitization with weekly scalp DPC. TCRdb itself ran the RACE reads through MiXCR, one entry per CDR3 protein. The data show tens of thousands of distinct CDR3 sequences, 10% to 15% seen once. The sequenced sample was whole blood, obtained in connection with sensitization to the hapten diphenylcyclopropenone (DPC). These receptors all come from a woman aged 60 to 75 with alopecia areata. Some clones in this sample may be carry-over from other donors' samples.

The chain uses TRBV20-1 and TRBJ2-5; 13 bases fit TRBD2. Germline trimming cut 2 bases from V and 5 bases from J; bases unmatched to any gene: 8. Per germline, CDR1 DFQATT and CDR2 SNEGSKA (reference sequence). The length of the CDR3 is 16 residues. Here the CDR3 reads CSARPGTSGAGETQYF. The DNA for the CDR3 is TGCAGTGCTAGACCCGGGACTAGCGGGGCGGGGGAGACCCAGTACTTC.

The chain recombines TRBV19 with TRBJ1-5, with 12 bases matching TRBD1. Germline CDR1 LNHDA, CDR2 SQIVND (reference sequence). This CDR3 spans 15 amino acids. V was clipped by 6 bases and J by 7 bases; unmatched bases: 7. CDR3 protein: CASSIGTGGGQPQHF. CDR3 sequence (DNA): TGTGCCAGTAGCATCGGGACAGGGGGCGGCCAGCCCCAGCATTTT.

J is TRBJ2-5 and V is TRBV5-1; TRBD1 agrees at 9 bases. Germline CDR1 and CDR2: SGHRS and YFSETQ. This CDR3 comprises 16 residues. V was clipped by 2 bases and J by 7 bases; unmatched bases: 12. CDR3 region: CASSLLPGQGFGTQYF. The DNA of the CDR3 is TGCGCCAGCAGCTTACTTCCGGGACAGGGCTTCGGGACCCAGTACTTC.

Many counts were recorded for this clonotype. The CDR3 nucleotides are TGTGCCAGCACCCCTCGGACAGTCGGCTACGAGCAGTACTTC. It encodes CASTPRTVGYEQYF. The chain couples TRBV7-9 to TRBJ2-7; weak D call: TRBD1 (6 bases). The CDR3 length is 14 residues. V gave up 7 bases and J gave up 3 bases, with 16 bases separating them. Germline CDR1 and CDR2: SEHNR and FQNEAQ (reference sequence).

This clonotype was detected many times. V gene TRBV18 combines with J gene TRBJ1-5, with D maybe TRBD1 (5 bases). The CDR3 covers 14 residues. The germline gives CDR1 KGHSH, CDR2 LQKENI. V lost 3 bases and J lost 9, with 15 bases in between. CDR3 in amino acids: CASSPGTEGAPQHF. The CDR3 nucleotides read TGTGCCAGCTCACCTGGGACGGAAGGGGCGCCCCAGCATTTT.

V is TRBV3-1 and J is TRBJ2-1; 7 nucleotides line up with TRBD2. Per the germline V gene, CDR1 is LGHDT and CDR2 is YNNKEL (reference sequence). The CDR3 extends over 13 amino acids. The V segment lost 4 bases and the J segment 9 bases; nucleotides outside the gene matches: 6. This CDR3 reads CASSPLRGGEQFF. The CDR3 coding sequence is TGTGCCAGCAGCCCCCTCCGCGGGGGTGAGCAGTTCTTC.

This clonotype turned up a few times. The V call is TRBV30, the J call TRBJ2-5; D gene uncertain. Germline loops: CDR1 GTSNPN, CDR2 SVGIG (reference sequence). The V end was cut by 2 bases, the J end by 0 bases, with 4 bases between. The CDR3 is 12 residues long. Here the CDR3 DNA reads TGTGCCTGGAGTTCAAACCAAGAGACCCAGTACTTC. Its translation: CAWSSNQETQYF. Full variable domain (missing parts from reference TRBV30 and TRBJ2-5): SQTIHQWPATLVQPVGSPLSLECTVEGTSNPNLYWYRQAAGRGLQLLFYSVGIGQISSEVPQNLSASRPQDRQFILSSKKLLLSDSGFYLCAWSSNQETQYFGPGTRLLVL.

This clonotype was seen a handful of times. The chain has TRBV29-1 and TRBJ2-1; TRBD1 is a possible D gene (5 bases). The CDR3 runs 12 residues. The germline V and J ends were trimmed by 4 bases and 2 bases, with 6 bases remaining between them. Germline CDR1 and CDR2: SQVTM and ANQGSEA. The CDR3 sequence: CSVGTPYNEQFF. DNA of the CDR3: TGCAGCGTTGGGACACCCTACAATGAGCAGTTCTTC.